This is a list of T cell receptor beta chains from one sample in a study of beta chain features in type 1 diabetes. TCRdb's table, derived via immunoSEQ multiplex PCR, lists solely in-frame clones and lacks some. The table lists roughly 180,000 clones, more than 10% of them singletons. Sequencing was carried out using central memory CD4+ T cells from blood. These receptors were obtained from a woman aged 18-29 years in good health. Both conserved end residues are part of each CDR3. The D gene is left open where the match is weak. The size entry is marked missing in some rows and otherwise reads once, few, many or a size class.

cdr3_nt: TGTGCCAGCAGCGCCCGAGGACTAGCGGCAGGAGGGTCGAATACGCAGTATTTT; cdr3_aa: CASSARGLAAGGSNTQYF; v_call: TRBV7-2; clone_size: few; j_call: TRBJ2-3; d_call: TRBD2
cdr3_nt: TGTGCCAGCAGCCAAGAGAGGGGGCGTTATGGCTATGGCTACACCTTC; cdr3_aa: CASSQERGRYGYGYTF; v_call: TRBV14; clone_size: .; j_call: TRBJ1-2; d_call: TRBD1
cdr3_nt: TGTGCCAGCACCCCGGCCCCAAAAACCGCGGGTCAGCCCCAGCATTTT; cdr3_aa: CASTPAPKTAGQPQHF; v_call: TRBV18; clone_size: .; j_call: TRBJ1-5; d_call: .
cdr3_nt: TGTGCCAGCAGCCAGCGGGAGAGGTTGGATACGCAGTATTTT; cdr3_aa: CASSQRERLDTQYF; v_call: TRBV14; clone_size: .; j_call: TRBJ2-3; d_call: TRBD2
cdr3_nt: TGTGCCAGCAGCTCCTACCAGGGGGCCCTAGAACGAGAGCAGTTCTTC; cdr3_aa: CASSSYQGALEREQFF; v_call: TRBV7-3; clone_size: .; j_call: TRBJ2-1; d_call: TRBD1
cdr3_nt: TGTGCCAGCACCGTAAGGGGCCGGGGGGGTACGCAGTATTTT; cdr3_aa: CASTVRGRGGTQYF; v_call: TRBV28; clone_size: few; j_call: TRBJ2-3; d_call: TRBD2
cdr3_nt: TGTGCCAGCAGCTGGGGCGGAGCAAACACAGATACGCAGTATTTT; cdr3_aa: CASSWGGANTDTQYF; v_call: TRBV11-3; clone_size: .; j_call: TRBJ2-3; d_call: .
cdr3_nt: TGTGCCTGCCAAGACAGGGTCCACGAGCAGTACTTC; cdr3_aa: CACQDRVHEQYF; v_call: TRBV30; clone_size: few; j_call: TRBJ2-7; d_call: TRBD1
cdr3_nt: TGTGCCAGCAGCCATGGGGCGCTGAACTATGGCTACACCTTC; cdr3_aa: CASSHGALNYGYTF; v_call: TRBV14; clone_size: few; j_call: TRBJ1-2; d_call: .
cdr3_nt: TGTGCCTGGAGTGTAACTGGGACAGTGAGGTACGAGCAGTACTTC; cdr3_aa: CAWSVTGTVRYEQYF; v_call: TRBV30; clone_size: .; j_call: TRBJ2-7; d_call: TRBD1
cdr3_nt: TGTGCCAGCAGCTTCAGGACTAGCGGGGATGAGCAGTTCTTC; cdr3_aa: CASSFRTSGDEQFF; v_call: TRBV5-8; clone_size: .; j_call: TRBJ2-1; d_call: TRBD2
cdr3_nt: TGCAGCGTGGGTGATGACAGGGGTACCTACGAGCAGTACTTC; cdr3_aa: CSVGDDRGTYEQYF; v_call: TRBV29-1; clone_size: .; j_call: TRBJ2-7; d_call: TRBD1
cdr3_nt: TGTGCCAGCAGACTAATGGGGGGGGGCGATGGCTACACCTTC; cdr3_aa: CASRLMGGGDGYTF; v_call: TRBV9; clone_size: .; j_call: TRBJ1-2; d_call: .
cdr3_nt: TGTGCCAGCAGCTTGTGGACTTCGGGGAACACCGGGGAGCTGTTTTTT; cdr3_aa: CASSLWTSGNTGELFF; v_call: TRBV28; clone_size: .; j_call: TRBJ2-2; d_call: .
cdr3_nt: TGTGCCAGCAGACGATCGGGACTCTCCTACGAGCAGTACTTC; cdr3_aa: CASRRSGLSYEQYF; v_call: TRBV2; clone_size: few; j_call: TRBJ2-7; d_call: .
cdr3_nt: TGTGCCAGCAGCCGGCCCGGACTAGCGTCCTACGAGCAGTACTTC; cdr3_aa: CASSRPGLASYEQYF; v_call: TRBV5-6; clone_size: few; j_call: TRBJ2-7; d_call: TRBD2
cdr3_nt: TGTGCCAGCAGTTACCCACGACAGGGTAGCTATGGCTACACCTTC; cdr3_aa: CASSYPRQGSYGYTF; v_call: TRBV6-5; clone_size: .; j_call: TRBJ1-2; d_call: TRBD1
cdr3_nt: TGTGCCATCATGGAGCGGGAGAGCAAGTACGAGCAGTACTTC; cdr3_aa: CAIMERESKYEQYF; v_call: TRBV10-3; clone_size: .; j_call: TRBJ2-7; d_call: TRBD2
cdr3_nt: TGTGCCTGGAGTGGATACCACTTGACTAGCGGGGGAACAGATACGCAGTATTTT; cdr3_aa: CAWSGYHLTSGGTDTQYF; v_call: TRBV30; clone_size: .; j_call: TRBJ2-3; d_call: TRBD2
cdr3_nt: TGTGCCAGCAGGAGTGCCGGGACTAGCGGGAGCAATGAGCAGTTCTTC; cdr3_aa: CASRSAGTSGSNEQFF; v_call: TRBV11-2; clone_size: few; j_call: TRBJ2-1; d_call: TRBD2
cdr3_nt: TGTGCCAGCAGCCGTAACGATGGGACAGGGAACTACGAGCAGTACTTC; cdr3_aa: CASSRNDGTGNYEQYF; v_call: TRBV5-8; clone_size: few; j_call: TRBJ2-7; d_call: TRBD1
cdr3_nt: TGTGCCAGCAGCTCCATCAGACAGGGGGCTAGCGGGGAGCTGTTTTTT; cdr3_aa: CASSSIRQGASGELFF; v_call: TRBV7-2; clone_size: many; j_call: TRBJ2-2; d_call: TRBD1
cdr3_nt: TGTGCCAGCAGCTCCAAGACTAGCGGGAGAGCAGATACGCAGTATTTT; cdr3_aa: CASSSKTSGRADTQYF; v_call: TRBV5-4; clone_size: .; j_call: TRBJ2-3; d_call: TRBD2
cdr3_nt: TGTGCCAGCAGCTTAGATAGGACAACAATTCAGTACTTC; cdr3_aa: CASSLDRTTIQYF; v_call: TRBV7-3; clone_size: few; j_call: TRBJ2-4; d_call: .
cdr3_nt: TGTGCCAGCAGTTTAACTAGCGGGAGTTCCAGGGAGCAGTTCTTC; cdr3_aa: CASSLTSGSSREQFF; v_call: TRBV28; clone_size: .; j_call: TRBJ2-1; d_call: TRBD2
cdr3_nt: TGTGCCAGCAGTGACCCCACAGGAGCTAACTATGGCTACACCTTC; cdr3_aa: CASSDPTGANYGYTF; v_call: TRBV6-4; clone_size: .; j_call: TRBJ1-2; d_call: .
cdr3_nt: TGCGCCAGCAGCCGTCCCGGGGGGGAGAATTCCTACGAGCAGTACTTC; cdr3_aa: CASSRPGGENSYEQYF; v_call: TRBV5-1; clone_size: .; j_call: TRBJ2-7; d_call: TRBD2
cdr3_nt: TGTGCCAGCAGTTTTCGTAGCGGGAGGGCCTCCAATGAGCAGTTCTTC; cdr3_aa: CASSFRSGRASNEQFF; v_call: TRBV27; clone_size: .; j_call: TRBJ2-1; d_call: TRBD2
cdr3_nt: TGTGCCAGCAGCTCCGTCGGGAACACAGATACGCAGTATTTT; cdr3_aa: CASSSVGNTDTQYF; v_call: TRBV7-2; clone_size: .; j_call: TRBJ2-3; d_call: .
cdr3_nt: TGTGCCAGTAGTCGAGCGGGGCCTGACACCGGGGAGCTGTTTTTT; cdr3_aa: CASSRAGPDTGELFF; v_call: TRBV19; clone_size: few; j_call: TRBJ2-2; d_call: TRBD2
cdr3_nt: TGCAGCGTTCGCTTCGGACAGGGGAACACTGAAGCTTTCTTT; cdr3_aa: CSVRFGQGNTEAFF; v_call: TRBV29-1; clone_size: .; j_call: TRBJ1-1; d_call: TRBD1
cdr3_nt: TGTGCCTGGAGGGGGACAGGGGGCGGCTCTGGCTACACCTTC; cdr3_aa: CAWRGTGGGSGYTF; v_call: TRBV30; clone_size: few; j_call: TRBJ1-2; d_call: TRBD1
cdr3_nt: TGTGCCAGCAGCACGCCGGGACTAGGCCCCCATTACGAGCAGTACTTC; cdr3_aa: CASSTPGLGPHYEQYF; v_call: TRBV21-1; clone_size: .; j_call: TRBJ2-7; d_call: .
cdr3_nt: TGTGCCAGCAGCTCTGGTAACCCGGGACTATGGCGCGGCTACACCTTC; cdr3_aa: CASSSGNPGLWRGYTF; v_call: TRBV5-8; clone_size: .; j_call: TRBJ1-2; d_call: .
cdr3_nt: TGTGCCAGCAGCTGGGACTCGACGGACCCTGGGGGCTACACCTTC; cdr3_aa: CASSWDSTDPGGYTF; v_call: TRBV5-6; clone_size: few; j_call: TRBJ1-2; d_call: .
cdr3_nt: TGCGCCAGCAGCCAAGATCGTGCAGGTTTTAATGAAAAACTGTTTTTT; cdr3_aa: CASSQDRAGFNEKLFF; v_call: TRBV4-1; clone_size: .; j_call: TRBJ1-4; d_call: .
cdr3_nt: TGTGCCAGCAGCTTGATGGTGAGTGAGCAGTTCTTC; cdr3_aa: CASSLMVSEQFF; v_call: TRBV5-6; clone_size: few; j_call: TRBJ2-1; d_call: .
cdr3_nt: TGTGCCAGCAGCCAAGAAGGGGGCGGCAATCAGCCCCAGCATTTT; cdr3_aa: CASSQEGGGNQPQHF; v_call: TRBV4-2; clone_size: .; j_call: TRBJ1-5; d_call: TRBD1
cdr3_nt: TGTGCCAGCAGCGAGCGAAATCGGGAGACCCAGTACTTC; cdr3_aa: CASSERNRETQYF; v_call: TRBV6-5; clone_size: .; j_call: TRBJ2-5; d_call: .
cdr3_nt: TGTGCCAGCAGCTTAGCGGGGAGGGGTCATCAGCCCCAGCATTTT; cdr3_aa: CASSLAGRGHQPQHF; v_call: TRBV7-9; clone_size: few; j_call: TRBJ1-5; d_call: .
cdr3_nt: TGCGCCAGCAGCTTGGGTGCGGGAGGGGCAGATACGCAGTATTTT; cdr3_aa: CASSLGAGGADTQYF; v_call: TRBV5-1; clone_size: few; j_call: TRBJ2-3; d_call: TRBD2
cdr3_nt: TGTGCCACCGGCCGGCGGGAGAGGTACAATGAGCAGTTCTTC; cdr3_aa: CATGRRERYNEQFF; v_call: TRBV19; clone_size: few; j_call: TRBJ2-1; d_call: TRBD2
cdr3_nt: TGTGCCAGCAGTTCCGATAGCGGGAGAGGTATCGAGCAGTACTTC; cdr3_aa: CASSSDSGRGIEQYF; v_call: TRBV28; clone_size: few; j_call: TRBJ2-7; d_call: TRBD2
cdr3_nt: TGCAGCGTTGGCACTCGCGGAAGTGAAGCTTTCTTT; cdr3_aa: CSVGTRGSEAFF; v_call: TRBV29-1; clone_size: .; j_call: TRBJ1-1; d_call: .
cdr3_nt: TGTGCCAGCAGTTTCGGACTAGCGGCCCTCCAAGAGACCCAGTACTTC; cdr3_aa: CASSFGLAALQETQYF; v_call: TRBV27; clone_size: .; j_call: TRBJ2-5; d_call: TRBD2
cdr3_nt: TGTGCCAGCAGCTTTTATCGGGAAGGGAGATCCGGGGAGCTGTTTTTT; cdr3_aa: CASSFYREGRSGELFF; v_call: TRBV5-5; clone_size: few; j_call: TRBJ2-2; d_call: .
cdr3_nt: TGCGCCAGCAGCTTGGAGACTAGTGGTGAGCAGTTCTTC; cdr3_aa: CASSLETSGEQFF; v_call: TRBV5-1; clone_size: .; j_call: TRBJ2-1; d_call: .
cdr3_nt: TGTGCCTGGGCTACCGGGACAGAGCTAGTCCAGACCCAGTACTTC; cdr3_aa: CAWATGTELVQTQYF; v_call: TRBV30; clone_size: .; j_call: TRBJ2-5; d_call: TRBD1
cdr3_nt: TGTGCCAGCAGCTTAGGCGGGCATAGCTCCTACGAGCAGTACTTC; cdr3_aa: CASSLGGHSSYEQYF; v_call: TRBV7-2; clone_size: few; j_call: TRBJ2-7; d_call: .
cdr3_nt: TGTGCCAGCTCACCACCGAGGGATGGAAACACCATATATTTT; cdr3_aa: CASSPPRDGNTIYF; v_call: TRBV18; clone_size: .; j_call: TRBJ1-3; d_call: .
cdr3_nt: TGTGCCAGCAGCTCCTGGACAGGGGGCGACGAGCAGTACTTC; cdr3_aa: CASSSWTGGDEQYF; v_call: TRBV7-6; clone_size: .; j_call: TRBJ2-7; d_call: TRBD1